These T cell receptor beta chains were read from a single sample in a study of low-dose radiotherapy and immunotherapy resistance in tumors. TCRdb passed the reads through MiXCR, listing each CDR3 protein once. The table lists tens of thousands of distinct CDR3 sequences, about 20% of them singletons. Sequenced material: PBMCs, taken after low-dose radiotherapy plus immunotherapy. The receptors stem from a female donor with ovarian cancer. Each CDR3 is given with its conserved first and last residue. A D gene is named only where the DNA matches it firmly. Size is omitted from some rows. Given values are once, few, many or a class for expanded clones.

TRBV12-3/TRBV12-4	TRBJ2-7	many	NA	CASSLFDGPYEQYF	TGTGCCAGCAGTTTGTTCGACGGTCCCTACGAGCAGTACTTC
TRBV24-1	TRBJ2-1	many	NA	CATSDPIYNEQFF	TGTGCCACCAGTGACCCCATATACAATGAGCAGTTCTTC
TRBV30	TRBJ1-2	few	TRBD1	CAWGQGPNYGYTF	TGTGCCTGGGGACAGGGTCCTAACTATGGCTACACCTTC
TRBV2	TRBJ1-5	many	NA	CASSTQGFSNQPQHF	TGTGCCAGCAGTACTCAGGGTTTTAGCAATCAGCCCCAGCATTTT
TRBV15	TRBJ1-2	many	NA	CATNRGGNNYGYTF	TGTGCCACCAACCGTGGGGGGAATAACTATGGCTACACCTTC
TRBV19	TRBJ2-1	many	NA	CASSIDKGAYNEQFF	TGTGCCAGTAGTATTGACAAGGGGGCCTACAATGAGCAGTTCTTC
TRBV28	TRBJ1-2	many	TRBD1	CASSLNLGDRDYGYTF	TGTGCCAGCAGTTTAAACCTGGGGGACAGGGACTATGGCTACACCTTC
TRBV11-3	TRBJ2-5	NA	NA	CATSGQETQYF	TGTGCCACCTCGGGCCAAGAGACCCAGTACTTC
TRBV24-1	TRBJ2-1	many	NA	CATSGWGNEQFF	TGTGCCACCTCAGGGTGGGGGAATGAGCAGTTCTTC
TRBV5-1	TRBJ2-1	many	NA	CASSLDPLSYNEQFF	TGCGCCAGCAGCTTGGATCCGCTTTCCTACAATGAGCAGTTCTTC
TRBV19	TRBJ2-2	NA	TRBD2	CASRGLAGGPGELFF	TGTGCCAGTAGGGGACTAGCGGGAGGGCCCGGGGAGCTGTTTTTT
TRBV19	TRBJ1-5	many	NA	CASSPSPGQPQHF	TGTGCCAGTAGTCCTAGCCCCGGACAGCCCCAGCATTTT
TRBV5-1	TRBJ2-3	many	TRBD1	CASSHGDRGTGDTQYF	TGCGCCAGCAGCCACGGGGACAGGGGAACAGGGGATACGCAGTATTTT
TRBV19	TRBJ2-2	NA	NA	CASSIKNTGELFFFF	NA
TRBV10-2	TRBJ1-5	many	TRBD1	CASSGQGYQPQHF	TGCGCCAGCAGTGGACAGGGTTATCAGCCCCAGCATTTT
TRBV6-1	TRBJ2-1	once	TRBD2	CASSYSRTSGRANEQFF	TGTGCCAGCAGTTACTCTCGGACTAGCGGGAGAGCGAATGAGCAGTTCTTC
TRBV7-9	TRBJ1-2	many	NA	CASSLGLNYGYTF	TGTGCCAGCAGCTTAGGATTAAACTATGGCTACACCTTC